One sample yielded the 17 T cell receptor beta chains listed below, sequenced in a study of response to subunit inactivated influenza vaccine. TCRdb ran MiXCR on the RT-PCR reads and lists one entry per CDR3 protein. Here the sample spans over 800,000 distinct CDR3 sequences, 21% being singletons. Sequencing was performed on PBMCs from blood, taken roughly 5 days after vaccination. The origin of the receptors is a man aged 45-60 years who received an inactivated influenza vaccine.

V usage is TRBV6-1 and J usage is TRBJ2-5; D gene unclear. V was clipped by 6 bases and J by 9 bases, with 20 bases between them. This CDR3 is built from 14 residues. Germline V gives CDR1 MNHNS, CDR2 SASEGT. The CDR3 sequence is CASSLRGPPFAQYF. The CDR3 nucleotides are TGTGCCAGCAGCCTCCGCGGCCCCCCGTTTGCCCAGTACTTC.

The chain is built from TRBV6-6 and TRBJ2-7; 7 bases fit TRBD2. The CDR3 has 12 amino acids. With 9 bases clipped from V and 4 bases from J, the junction kept 6 bases outside the gene matches. Germline loops: CDR1 MNHNY, CDR2 SVGAGI (reference sequence). The CDR3 spells CASGAGLYEQYF. The CDR3 DNA follows: TGTGCCAGTGGAGCGGGGCTATACGAGCAGTACTTC.

At least ten counts were recorded for this clonotype. V and J are TRBV29-1 and TRBJ1-2; D is perhaps TRBD1 (6 bases). CDR3 length: 13 amino acids. Deletions cut 7 bases from V and 4 bases from J, with 16 bases between. Per germline, CDR1 SQVTM and CDR2 ANQGSEA. CDR3 nucleotides: TGCAGCGCCCTAGCGGGGGCGGGCTATGGCTACACCTTC. Residues: CSALAGAGYGYTF.

This clonotype was seen at least ten times. The V gene is TRBV7-2, the J gene TRBJ2-5; 7 positions match TRBD2. From germline, CDR1 is SGHTA and CDR2 FQGNSA. The CDR3 is 14 amino acids. Trimming removed 5 bases from V and 4 bases from J; junction bases left unmatched: 7. Written as DNA, the CDR3 is TGTGCCAGCAGCCCTGGGAGGGTAATAGAGACCCAGTACTTC. It encodes CASSPGRVIETQYF.

This clonotype came up many times. CDR3 region: CASSFRQGRGPQHF. DNA of the CDR3: TGTGCCAGCAGTTTCCGACAGGGGAGGGGGCCCCAGCATTTT. V gene TRBV12-3 or TRBV12-4 combines with J gene TRBJ1-5, with 8 nucleotides matching TRBD1. This CDR3 comprises 14 residues. Trimming removed 3 bases from V and 9 bases from J; junction bases left unmatched: 7.

The V and J genes are TRBV7-2 and TRBJ2-1, with 10 positions matching TRBD2. The trim removed 1 base at V and 5 bases at J, leaving 5 bases unmatched. CDR3 size: 16 residues. Germline CDR1 reads SGHTA; CDR2 reads FQGNSA. CDR3 region: CASSLVGTSENNEQFF. The CDR3 nucleotides are TGTGCCAGCAGCTTAGTGGGGACTAGCGAAAACAATGAGCAGTTCTTC.

The chain couples TRBV5-1 to TRBJ2-2; 13 bases map to TRBD2. Per germline, CDR1 SGHRS and CDR2 YFSETQ. The junction had 11 bases not matched to a gene; V was cut back by 4 bases and J by 8 bases. The CDR3 length is 17 residues. CDR3: CASSLHGTSGIEGELFF. CDR3 bases: TGCGCCAGCAGCCTCCACGGGACTAGCGGGATAGAAGGGGAGCTGTTTTTT. The whole variable domain, filled in from reference TRBV5-1 and TRBJ2-2, reads KAGVTQTPRYLIKTRGQQVTLSCSPISGHRSVSWYQQTPGQGLQFLFEYFSETQRNKGNFPGRFSGRQFSNSRSEMNVSTLELGDSALYLCASSLHGTSGIEGELFFGEGSRLTVL.

The chain links TRBV7-9 to TRBJ2-1, with a tentative D call TRBD1 (5 bases). Trimming stripped 2 bases from V and 5 bases from J, with 13 bases between. The CDR3 is 15 amino acids. The V gene's germline CDR1 is SEHNR and CDR2 FQNEAQ (reference sequence). The CDR3 protein is CASSLTQGFNNEQFF. The CDR3, as DNA: TGTGCCAGCAGCTTAACGCAGGGTTTTAACAATGAGCAGTTCTTC. Variable domain in full (rest from reference TRBV7-9 and TRBJ2-1): DTGVSQNPRHKITKRGQNVTFRCDPISEHNRLYWYRQTLGQGPEFLTYFQNEAQLEKSRLLSDRFSAERPKGSFSTLEIQRTEQGDSAMYLCASSLTQGFNNEQFFGPGTRLTVL.

The V and J genes are TRBV10-2 and TRBJ1-5; 7 bases map to TRBD1. The CDR3 covers 16 residues. Germline CDR1 and CDR2: WSHSY and SAAADI. V dropped 4 bases and J dropped 3; count of bases not matched to a gene: 9. In nucleotides, the CDR3 is TGCGCCAGCAGTGGGGCAGGGGGGCATGACAATCAGCCCCAGCATTTT. This sequence encodes CASSGAGGHDNQPQHF.

This chain uses TRBV4-1 with TRBJ2-2, with 9 bases that match TRBD2. CDR3 length: 15 amino acids. Per germline, CDR1 MGHRA and CDR2 YSYEKL. V lost 1 base to trimming and J lost 6 bases; unmatched junction nucleotides: 3. Written as DNA, the CDR3 is TGCGCCAGCAGCCAAGTCAGACTAGCGGCCGGGGAGCTGTTTTTT. This codes for CASSQVRLAAGELFF.

This chain links TRBV5-5 with TRBJ1-2; maybe TRBD1 (5 bases). Trimming cost V 2 bases and J 0 bases, with 8 bases left between them. Per the germline V gene, CDR1 is SGHKS and CDR2 is YYEKEE (reference sequence). The CDR3 spans 14 residues. This CDR3 is CASSFRDANYGYTF. CDR3 DNA: TGTGCCAGCAGCTTCAGGGACGCTAACTATGGCTACACCTTC.

The gene calls are TRBV6-5 and TRBJ2-1; the D gene is possibly TRBD1 (5 bases). The length of the CDR3 is 18 residues. V was shortened by 0 bases and J by 7 bases, with 22 bases between the two germline ends. The germline gives CDR1 MNHEY, CDR2 SVGAGI. Here the CDR3 reads CASSYSGQRQNKGNEQFF. In nucleotides, the CDR3 is TGTGCCAGCAGTTACTCGGGGCAGCGCCAAAACAAAGGGAATGAGCAGTTCTTC.

The chain recombines TRBV24-1 with TRBJ2-3; weak D call: TRBD1 (6 bases). The CDR3 is made up of 16 amino acids. V was clipped by 1 base and J by 2 bases, with 12 bases between them. The germline CDR1 and CDR2 sequences are KGHDR and SFDVKD. As DNA, the CDR3 is TGTGCCACCAGTGATTTCCGACAGGAGTACACAGATACGCAGTATTTT. Amino acids: CATSDFRQEYTDTQYF.

The CDR3 bases are TGTGCCAGCAGTTACTCAGTGATTCAGCCCCAGCATTTT. This translates into CASSYSVIQPQHF. The rearrangement uses TRBV6-2 or TRBV6-3 and TRBJ1-5; no firm D call. This CDR3 comprises 13 residues. CDR1 and CDR2 (germline): MNHEY, SVGEGT. Trimming removed 0 bases at V and 6 bases at J, with 6 bases between.

This clonotype has just a few counts. The rearrangement links TRBV6-2 or TRBV6-3 to TRBJ2-1; D call uncertain. Per the germline V gene, CDR1 is MNHEY and CDR2 is SVGEGT. V dropped 9 bases and J dropped 9 bases, with 15 bases sitting between them. This CDR3 contains 12 residues. DNA for the CDR3: TGTGCCAGTACTTTTCCGGCTGGTGAGCAGTTCTTC. Translating gives CASTFPAGEQFF.

The J gene is TRBJ2-7, the V gene TRBV9; D possibly corresponds to TRBD1 (6 bases). The V and J ends lost 7 bases and 3 bases respectively, with 14 bases between them. The CDR3 is 13 residues long. Germline-derived CDR1 and CDR2 are SGDLS and YYNGEE. CDR3 protein: CASSTGTNYEQYF. CDR3 nucleotides: TGTGCCAGCTCCACCGGGACAAACTACGAGCAGTACTTC. Variable domain in full (rest from reference TRBV9 and TRBJ2-7): DSGVTQTPKHLITATGQRVTLRCSPRSGDLSVYWYQQSLDQGLQFLIQYYNGEERAKGNILERFSAQQFPDLHSELNLSSLELGDSALYFCASSTGTNYEQYFGPGTRLTVT.

There are many counts of this clonotype. The chain has TRBV5-1 and TRBJ2-3; 10 nucleotides line up with TRBD2. The junction had 12 bases not matched to a gene; V was cut back by 4 bases and J by 4 bases. CDR1 and CDR2 (germline): SGHRS, YFSETQ. CDR3 length: 17 amino acids. The DNA for the CDR3 is TGCGCCAGCAGCCACGTAGCGGGACTAGCGCTTTCAGATACGCAGTATTTT. It encodes CASSHVAGLALSDTQYF.